This entry features one T cell receptor beta chain sequence. The sample belongs to a study of blood T cell repertoires in COVID-19. About the study: Samples of COVID-19 (acute and convalescent) were obtained from the United States, Italy and Spain. PBMCs, B-cell-depleted T cells, or T cells provided the cDNA or gDNA that made up the material.

In the authors' methods: Nucleated cell number was recorded as an estimate derived from reference gene primer amplification. Method: immunoSEQ multiplex PCR; TCRdb's copy keeps in-frame clones and lacks some. V and J calls and clone size are given by that table; D and trimming were obtained from the DNA. The sample has around 52,000 clones, approximately 89% seen once. Trimming stripped 7 bases from V and 6 bases from J, with 8 bases between. This CDR3 comprises 11 residues. CDR1 is LGHDT and CDR2 is YNNKEL in the germline V gene (reference sequence). The V gene is TRBV3-1 (or the pseudogene TRBV3-2), the J gene TRBJ2-3, with no clear D. This TCR was recovered from a woman over 75 with acute or convalescent COVID-19. The sample was peripheral blood. CDR3 nucleotide sequence: TGTGCCAGCACCTCGTCCGATACGCAGTATTTT. This translates into CASTSSDTQYF.